The 25 T cell receptor beta chains below were found in one sample sequenced in a study of molecular identifiers for immune sequencing clone quantification. TCRdb analysed the PCR reads with MiXCR anew, one entry per CDR3 protein. The sample has about 510,000 distinct CDR3 sequences, 20% to 25% seen once. The sample consisted of naive CD8+ T cells from blood, with Jurkat cell RNA spiked in. Subset denoted: FACS-sorted CD8+CD4-CCR7+CD45RA+ naive T cells. The receptors stem from a human donor in good health. Some libraries in this study had Jurkat cell RNA spiked in.

This clonotype appeared a few times. This may stem from a read error, because a much larger clone lies one nucleotide away. The chain carries TRBV7-9 and TRBJ1-1; D perhaps matches TRBD1 (5 bases). This CDR3 spans 15 amino acids. Germline CDR1 reads SEHNR; CDR2 reads FQNEAQ (reference sequence). CDR3 nucleotides: TGTGCCAGCAGCGGCTCGACAGCTACGAACACTGAAGCTTCCTTT. Protein: CASSGSTATNTEASF.

V usage is TRBV6-2 or TRBV6-3 and J usage is TRBJ2-3; D perhaps matches TRBD1 (5 bases). The CDR3 extends over 17 amino acids. V was pared by 2 bases and J by 6 bases, with 21 bases between. Germline values: CDR1 MNHEY, CDR2 SVGEGT. In nucleotides, the CDR3 is TGTGCCAGCAGTTACGCCCATTCCAGGGTGGACGGGGATACGCAGTATTTT. Protein: CASSYAHSRVDGDTQYF.

The chain employs TRBV11-2 and TRBJ1-5, with D perhaps TRBD1 (6 bases). Trimming removed 5 bases at V and 0 bases at J, with 11 bases between. The germline CDR1 and CDR2 sequences are SGHAT and FQNNGV. The CDR3 length is 15 residues. CDR3 protein: CASSPDSNSNQPQHF. The CDR3 DNA reads as TGTGCCAGCAGCCCGGACAGCAATAGCAATCAGCCCCAGCATTTT.

This clonotype was counted a few times. The rearrangement uses TRBV30 and TRBJ1-1; perhaps TRBD1 as D (6 bases). The V gene's germline CDR1 is GTSNPN and CDR2 SVGIG (reference sequence). Trimming removed 0 bases from V and 5 bases from J, with 16 bases in between. The CDR3 is 15 residues long. Here the CDR3 reads CAWSVLGEGGTEAFF. CDR3 sequence (DNA): TGTGCCTGGAGTGTACTAGGGGAGGGGGGAACTGAAGCTTTCTTT.

V and J are TRBV4-2 and TRBJ1-2; D uncertain. Germline V lookup: CDR1 LGHNA, CDR2 YNFKEQ. V was cut by 0 bases and J by 3 bases, with 8 bases left in between. CDR3 length: 14 amino acids. The CDR3 nucleotides read TGTGCCAGCAGCCAAGATGTGGGATACTATGGCTACACCTTC. It specifies CASSQDVGYYGYTF.

Concerning this clonotype itself: Its ends do not fully match the called genes, so a read error is possible. The chain uses TRBV6-6 and TRBJ2-1, with a possible D match to TRBD1 (6 bases). Germline CDR1 is MNHNY and CDR2 is SVGAGI (reference sequence). The CDR3 totals 18 residues. This chain's CDR3 is CASSPNRQGRPAFNEQLF. The CDR3 nucleotides read TGTGCCAGCAGCCCTAATCGGCAGGGGCGACCTGCCTTCAATGAGCAGCTCTTC.

In this sample, this clonotype turned up a few times. V gene TRBV20-1 combines with J gene TRBJ2-7; 7 bases map to TRBD2. The junction had 13 bases not matched to a gene; V was cut back by 2 bases and J by 3 bases. The V gene's germline CDR1 is DFQATT and CDR2 SNEGSKA (reference sequence). The CDR3 has 16 residues. Here the CDR3 reads CSARSPRLAVDYEQYF. The CDR3 DNA is TGCAGTGCTAGATCCCCCCGGCTAGCGGTAGACTACGAGCAGTACTTC.

This clonotype has just a few counts. The chain employs TRBV3-1 and TRBJ1-5; D ambiguous. Trimming left V 4 bases short and J 2 bases short, with 12 bases between. This CDR3 comprises 15 residues. Germline assignment: CDR1 LGHDT and CDR2 YNNKEL (reference sequence). The CDR3 sequence: CASSPTWMGNQPQHF. The CDR3 region has the DNA TGTGCCAGCAGCCCCACCTGGATGGGCAATCAGCCCCAGCATTTT.

This clonotype was detected many times. The chain carries TRBV4-1 and TRBJ2-7; D is possibly TRBD1 (5 bases). The V end was cut by 0 bases, the J end by 2 bases, with 17 bases between. CDR1 and CDR2 (germline): MGHRA, YSYEKL. The CDR3 contains 17 residues. CDR3 residues: CASSQDGPDSSPYEQYF. CDR3 sequence (DNA): TGCGCCAGCAGCCAAGATGGGCCCGACAGCAGTCCCTACGAGCAGTACTTC.

Comments on this clonotype: A much larger clone differs from this one at a single base, so this may be a read error. The V gene is TRBV9, the J gene TRBJ2-5; no clear D gene. The CDR3 has 15 amino acids. The germline gives CDR1 SGDLS, CDR2 YYNGEE. CDR3 protein: CAGSEEGPAPETQYF. As DNA, the CDR3 is TGTGCCGGCAGCGAGGAAGGTCCCGCCCCGGAGACCCAGTACTTC.

This clonotype was recorded at least ten times. The CDR3 DNA sequence: TGTGCCAGCAGGACCAATCAGATGAACACTGAAGCTTTCTTT. It codes for CASRTNQMNTEAFF. V usage is TRBV2 and J usage is TRBJ1-1; D remains unclear. V was pared by 6 bases and J by 0 bases, with 11 bases between. Germline lookup yields CDR1 SNHLY and CDR2 FYNNEI. CDR3 size: 14 residues.

This clonotype was observed once. One base away lies a much larger clone, so this may be a sequencing read error. The chain combines TRBV10-1 with TRBJ2-1, with D tentatively TRBD2 (5 bases). The CDR3 runs to 13 residues. Per the germline V gene, CDR1 is WNHNN and CDR2 is SYGVQD (reference sequence). V was shortened by 8 bases and J by 4 bases, with 12 bases between the two germline ends. CDR3 nucleotides: TGCGCCAGCGGCCCCAGAGGGTACAATGAGCAGTTCTTC. This codes for CASGPRGYNEQFF.

This clonotype was found many times. This chain links TRBV10-2 with TRBJ2-3, with 7 bases identical to TRBD2. Per the germline V gene, CDR1 is WSHSY and CDR2 is SAAADI. The CDR3 is 14 residues long. Trimming removed 11 bases from V and 6 bases from J; junction bases left unmatched: 14. CDR3 sequence reads: CAASRDGGSDTQYF. The CDR3 region has the DNA TGCGCCGCCTCAAGGGATGGCGGGAGTGATACGCAGTATTTT.

This chain connects TRBV11-2 to TRBJ2-3; the match to TRBD2 covers 8 bases. Germline V CDR1 and CDR2: SGHAT, FQNNGV. The CDR3 consists of 16 residues. Losses at the gene ends were 4 bases for V and 6 bases for J; bases not matched to a gene: 12. The CDR3 here is CASSSKVEREFDTQYF. As DNA, the CDR3 is TGTGCCAGCAGCTCAAAGGTGGAGCGGGAGTTTGATACGCAGTATTTT.

Many counts were recorded for this clonotype. This rearrangement joins TRBV20-1 to TRBJ2-2; 7 bases are a match to TRBD2. With 6 bases clipped from V and 0 bases from J, the junction kept 4 bases outside the gene matches. The CDR3 spans 14 residues. Germline V CDR1 and CDR2: DFQATT, SNEGSKA (reference sequence). The CDR3 loop reads CSARDYANTGELFF. The CDR3, as DNA: TGCAGTGCAAGGGACTACGCGAACACCGGGGAGCTGTTTTTT.

The chain is built from TRBV6-2 or TRBV6-3 and TRBJ1-5; D is possibly TRBD1 (6 bases). CDR3 length: 12 residues. Trimming left V 8 bases short and J 7 bases short, with 12 bases between. The germline V gene encodes CDR1 MNHEY and CDR2 SVGEGT. The CDR3 region is CASRGPLQPQHF. The CDR3 DNA follows: TGTGCCAGCCGGGGGCCATTGCAGCCCCAGCATTTT.

The V gene is TRBV9, the J gene TRBJ2-1; no clear D. The length of the CDR3 is 14 residues. The germline gives CDR1 SGDLS, CDR2 YYNGEE. Deletions cut 4 bases from V and 4 bases from J, with 12 bases between. The CDR3 is CASSLAFPYNEQFF. CDR3 nucleotides: TGTGCCAGCAGCCTGGCCTTCCCTTACAATGAGCAGTTCTTC.

With respect to this clonotype: Its ends do not fully match the called genes, so a read error is possible. CDR3 sequence reads: CASSPQEQSVFFANTGELSF. The CDR3 bases are TGTGCCAGCAGCCCACAGGAACAGTCAGTTTTCTTCGCGAACACCGGGGAGCTGTCTTTT. This chain uses TRBV9 with TRBJ2-2; either TRBD1 or TRBD2 may supply D (5 bases each). Germline V lookup: CDR1 SGDLS, CDR2 YYNGEE. The CDR3 has 20 residues. Full variable domain (missing parts from reference TRBV9 and TRBJ2-2): DSGVTQTPKHLITATGQRVTLRCSPRSGDLSVYWYQQSLDQGLQFLIQYYNGEERAKGNILERFSAQQFPDLHSELNLSSLELGDSALYFCASSPQEQSVFFANTGELSFGEGSRLTVL.

This clonotype was observed at least ten times. V usage is TRBV7-2 and J usage is TRBJ2-7; TRBD2 might be the D (5 bases). The CDR3 is made up of 13 amino acids. CDR1 is SGHTA and CDR2 is FQGNSA in the germline V gene. V dropped 5 bases and J dropped 4 bases, with 12 bases sitting between them. The CDR3 loop reads CASSLPGSYEQYF. CDR3 nucleotides: TGTGCCAGCAGCCTCCCTGGGAGTTACGAGCAGTACTTC.

In this sample, this clonotype turned up many times. J is TRBJ2-1 and V is TRBV5-6; D gene unclear. This CDR3 is built from 15 residues. Between the trimmed V and J ends, which lost 4 bases and 0 bases, there was a span of 11 bases. Germline CDR1 is SGHDT and CDR2 is YYEEEE. CDR3 region: CASSPNSDSYNEQFF. The CDR3 nucleotides read TGTGCCAGCAGCCCAAACTCCGACTCCTACAATGAGCAGTTCTTC.

Concerning this clonotype itself: A single base separates this from a much larger clone, so it may be a read error. This sequence joins TRBV6-2 or TRBV6-3 and TRBJ2-3; the D gene could be TRBD1 or TRBD2 (5 bases each). The length of the CDR3 is 15 residues. In germline, CDR1 is MNHEY, CDR2 SVGEGT. CDR3 amino acids: CASSYGTPGTDAQYF. The CDR3 DNA sequence: TGTGCCAGCAGTTATGGGACCCCTGGCACAGATGCGCAGTATTTT.

In DNA, the CDR3 is TGTGCCAGCAGTGGGGACAGCTCATTAAACACCGGGGAGCTGTTTTTT. It translates to CASSGDSSLNTGELFF. V and J are TRBV27 and TRBJ2-2, with 7 positions matching TRBD1. This CDR3 has 16 amino acids. From germline, CDR1 is MNHEY and CDR2 SMNVEV (reference sequence). Losses at the gene ends were 5 bases for V and 2 bases for J; bases not matched to a gene: 8.

The sample holds many counts of this clonotype. V is TRBV25-1 and J is TRBJ2-3; 9 bases are shared with TRBD2. Germline V CDR1 and CDR2: MGHDK, SYGVNS. The length of the CDR3 is 15 residues. Germline trimming cut 1 base from V and 5 bases from J; bases unmatched to any gene: 4. The CDR3: CASSESDSGGDTQYF. The CDR3 DNA reads TGTGCCAGCAGTGAATCGGATAGCGGGGGAGATACGCAGTATTTT.

This clonotype was seen ten or more times. The V gene is TRBV15, the J gene TRBJ2-7; TRBD1 aligns across 9 bases. Germline CDR1 and CDR2: LNHNV and YYDKDF (reference sequence). The V gene end was trimmed by 0 bases and the J gene end by 5 bases; junction bases not matched to a gene: 5. The CDR3 runs 15 residues. The chain's CDR3 is CATSRDLGQGNEQYF. CDR3 in DNA: TGTGCCACCAGCAGAGATCTAGGACAGGGGAACGAGCAGTACTTC.

The genes are TRBV20-1 and TRBJ1-1; 7 positions match TRBD1. The germline gives CDR1 DFQATT, CDR2 SNEGSKA (reference sequence). J was trimmed by 4 bases and V by 1 base; bases with no gene match: 6. This CDR3 spans 14 amino acids. The CDR3 is CSARGGAGGTEAFF. The CDR3 nucleotides are TGCAGTGCTAGAGGGGGCGCAGGGGGCACTGAAGCTTTCTTT.